Presented here are 14 T cell receptor beta chains from one specimen sequenced in a study of cytomegalovirus exposure and HLA in healthy donors. The primer mix had 60 Vbeta and 13 Jbeta primers. Sequencing used immunoSEQ multiplex PCR; TCRdb keeps in-frame clones, though not all of them. The sample carries about 100,000 clones, roughly 70% recorded once. The sequenced sample consisted of PBMCs. These TCRs come from a man aged 50 to 60 in good health and CMV-seronegative.

The rearrangement links TRBV25-1 to TRBJ2-5; D is perhaps TRBD1 (5 bases). CDR1 and CDR2 from the germline V gene are MGHDK and SYGVNS. The CDR3 loop spans 16 amino acids. Trimming took off 1 base at V and 4 bases at J, with 16 bases between the two ends. This chain's CDR3 is CASSEWAGRVPETQYF. The CDR3 coding sequence is TGTGCCAGCAGTGAATGGGCAGGGCGAGTCCCAGAGACCCAGTACTTC. The variable domain in full, completed from reference TRBV25-1 and TRBJ2-5, reads EADIYQTPRYLVIGTGKKITLECSQTMGHDKMYWYQQDPGMELHLIHYSYGVNSTEKGDLSSESTVSRIRTEHFPLTLESARPSHTSQYLCASSEWAGRVPETQYFGPGTRLLVL.

V is TRBV7-9 and J is TRBJ2-4; TRBD2 matches 10 bases. The CDR3 loop spans 16 amino acids. Germline loops: CDR1 SEHNR, CDR2 FQNEAQ (reference sequence). V shed 5 bases and J 5 bases; nucleotides not matched to a gene: 9. CDR3 amino acids: CASSQKLGLAENIQYF. CDR3 nucleotide sequence: TGTGCCAGCAGCCAGAAGTTAGGACTAGCGGAAAACATTCAGTACTTC.

Only one count was recorded for this clone. J is TRBJ1-2 and V is TRBV5-6, with 8 bases identical to TRBD1. The CDR3 has 17 residues. The V and J ends lost 3 bases and 1 base, in that order; junction bases with no gene match: 11. Looked up from germline, CDR1 is SGHDT and CDR2 is YYEEEE. Here the CDR3 DNA reads TGTGCCAGCAGCTGGGCGACCGGGACAGGATATAACTATGGCTACACCTTC. Translation gives CASSWATGTGYNYGYTF.

This clone has more than one count but fewer than ten. V gene TRBV9 combines with J gene TRBJ2-5; the D is unclear. Trimming pared 4 bases from V and 5 bases from J, leaving 12 bases between. The CDR3 is 13 residues long. Per the germline V gene, CDR1 is SGDLS and CDR2 is YYNGEE. In nucleotides, the CDR3 is TGTGCCAGCAGCTCAGCGAGCATGGAGACCCAGTACTTC. It encodes CASSSASMETQYF.

The chain carries TRBV15 and TRBJ2-5; 9 bases fit TRBD1. Germline V gene data show CDR1 as LNHNV and CDR2 as YYDKDF (reference sequence). The CDR3 spans 19 residues. V shed 5 bases and J 3 bases; nucleotides not matched to a gene: 19. The CDR3 DNA reads as TGTGCCACCAGCGTCCGAAAAAAATCGACAGGGGGTATGGAAGAGACCCAGTACTTC. Protein product: CATSVRKKSTGGMEETQYF.

This chain uses TRBV11-3 with TRBJ2-1, with D possibly being TRBD2 (5 bases). V gave up 1 base and J gave up 0 bases, with 7 bases separating them. Germline V gene data show CDR1 as SGHNT and CDR2 as YENEEA. The CDR3 is made up of 15 amino acids. This CDR3 reads CASSLGGYSYNEQFF. CDR3 coding DNA: TGTGCCAGCAGCTTAGGAGGGTACTCCTACAATGAGCAGTTCTTC.

This sequence joins TRBV4-1 and TRBJ1-2; D gene uncertain. The germline V gene encodes CDR1 MGHRA and CDR2 YSYEKL. This CDR3 comprises 13 residues. With 1 base removed from V and 5 bases from J, the gap between germline ends came to 8 bases. The CDR3 coding sequence is TGCGCCAGCAGCCAAGCAGGCGATTATGGCTACACCTTC. Translation gives CASSQAGDYGYTF.

V is TRBV6-1 and J is TRBJ2-5; 11 positions match TRBD1. V shed 5 bases and J 5 bases; nucleotides not matched to a gene: 4. The CDR3 totals 14 residues. Germline values: CDR1 MNHNS, CDR2 SASEGT. The CDR3 loop reads CASSPGTGGETQYF. The CDR3 nucleotides are TGTGCCAGCAGTCCAGGGACAGGGGGGGAGACCCAGTACTTC.

The chain combines TRBV6-1 with TRBJ1-1; D remains ambiguous. Trimming shortened V by 6 bases and J by 1 base, and 12 bases separated the two germline ends. The CDR3 spans 14 residues. Germline CDR1 reads MNHNS; CDR2 reads SASEGT. The CDR3: CASRSTNRNTEAFF. The CDR3 nucleotides read TGTGCCAGCAGATCGACAAATCGGAACACTGAAGCTTTCTTT.

This clone was detected only a few times. The V gene is TRBV25-1, the J gene TRBJ2-7; possibly TRBD1 for D (6 bases). The CDR3 has 14 residues. Deletions cut 4 bases from V and 2 bases from J, with 12 bases between. Germline V gene lookup returns CDR1 MGHDK and CDR2 SYGVNS. In nucleotides, the CDR3 is TGTGCCAGCAGTGTGTTGGACAGTACCTACGAGCAGTACTTC. Translating gives CASSVLDSTYEQYF.

This clone was seen once. The V call is TRBV27, the J call TRBJ2-7; D unclear. The CDR3 covers 13 residues. V was pared by 6 bases and J by 0 bases, with 9 bases between. The germline V gene encodes CDR1 MNHEY and CDR2 SMNVEV (reference sequence). The CDR3 is CASRGLSSYEQYF. The DNA for the CDR3 is TGTGCCAGCAGGGGCCTGAGCTCCTACGAGCAGTACTTC.

The rearrangement joins TRBV4-1 to TRBJ1-2; TRBD1 matches 7 bases. Germline-derived CDR1 and CDR2 are MGHRA and YSYEKL. The CDR3 sequence is 16 residues long. V was clipped by 4 bases and J by 4 bases; unmatched bases: 12. CDR3 residues: CASSRSSQGLGYGYTF. Here the CDR3 DNA reads TGCGCCAGCAGCCGATCTTCACAGGGGCTAGGCTATGGCTACACCTTC.

This chain uses TRBV18 with TRBJ1-1; D is possibly TRBD1 (5 bases). The CDR3 length is 15 residues. The germline gives CDR1 KGHSH, CDR2 LQKENI. Trimming took 1 base from V and 1 from J, leaving 10 bases between them. The CDR3 sequence: CASSPRVDRNTEAFF. The DNA for the CDR3 is TGTGCCAGCTCACCACGGGTTGACAGGAACACTGAAGCTTTCTTT.

The rearrangement joins TRBV5-1 to TRBJ1-1; 7 bases are shared with TRBD1. Germline CDR1 SGHRS, CDR2 YFSETQ. The CDR3 spans 15 residues. The V gene end was trimmed by 0 bases and the J gene end by 0 bases; junction bases not matched to a gene: 2. Here the CDR3 reads CASSLAGQMNTEAFF. Written as DNA, the CDR3 is TGCGCCAGCAGCTTGGCGGGACAGATGAACACTGAAGCTTTCTTT.